This T cell receptor beta chain stems from a study of cytotoxic CD8 clonotypes in ibrutinib-treated CLL. Comments on this clone: Its antigen remains unidentified.

Study-level results: Against age-matched healthy donors, baseline clonality ran higher and tracked circulating CD8+ T-cell counts. Clonality was elevated at ibrutinib response and had returned toward baseline at progression.

Here immunoSEQ multiplex PCR was the method, and the copy in TCRdb shows in-frame clones only, minus some. The table records fewer than 25,000 clones, 78% of them present only once. Germline CDR1 MGHRA, CDR2 YSYEKL. Deletions cut 7 bases from V and 1 base from J, with 13 bases between. The CDR3 is 14 residues long. The chain carries TRBV4-1 and TRBJ1-1, with D possibly matching TRBD1 (5 bases). The sequences come from PBMCs, collected before ibrutinib treatment. This TCR was recovered from a human donor with chronic lymphocytic leukemia. This CDR3 reads CASKLQEENTEAFF. DNA of the CDR3: TGCGCCAGCAAACTACAGGAAGAGAACACTGAAGCTTTCTTT.